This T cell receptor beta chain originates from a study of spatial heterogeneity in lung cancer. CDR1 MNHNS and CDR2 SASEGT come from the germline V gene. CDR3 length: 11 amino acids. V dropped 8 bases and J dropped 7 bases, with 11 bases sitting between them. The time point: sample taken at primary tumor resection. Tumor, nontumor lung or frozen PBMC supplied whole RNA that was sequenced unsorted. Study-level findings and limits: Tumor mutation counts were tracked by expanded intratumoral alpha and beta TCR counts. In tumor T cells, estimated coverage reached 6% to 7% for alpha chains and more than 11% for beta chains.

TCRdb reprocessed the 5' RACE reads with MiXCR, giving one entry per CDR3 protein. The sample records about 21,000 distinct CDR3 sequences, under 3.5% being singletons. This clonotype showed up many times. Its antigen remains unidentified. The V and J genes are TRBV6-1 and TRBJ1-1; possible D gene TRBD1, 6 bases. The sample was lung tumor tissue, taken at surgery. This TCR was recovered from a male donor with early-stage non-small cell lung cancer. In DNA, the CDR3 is TGTGCCAGCTGGACAGCCTTTGAAGCTTTCTTT. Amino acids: CASWTAFEAFF.